The clone carrying this T cell receptor (beta chain) turned up a few times. This sample was included in a study of shared clonotypes between healthy human individuals. Using immunoSEQ multiplex PCR, the repertoire was profiled, and TCRdb retains in-frame clones only, with some absent. The sample carries about 640,000 clones, roughly 78% recorded once. The CDR3 covers 16 residues. The V gene end was trimmed by 0 bases and the J gene end by 6 bases; junction bases not matched to a gene: 8. The germline CDR1 and CDR2 sequences are SGHNT and YENEEA. This chain connects TRBV11-3 to TRBJ2-1, with TRBD2 matching over 7 bases. Material for sequencing was memory CD4+ T cells sorted from blood. Subset described: CD45RA-negative fraction. This receptor was obtained from a woman aged 25 to 45 in good health. In DNA, the CDR3 is TGTGCCAGCAGCTTAGATTCGCAGGGAGGGTTCAATGAGCAGTTCTTC. It codes for CASSLDSQGGFNEQFF.